The clone carrying this TCR beta chain has a count of ten or more. The germline V gene has CDR1 MDHEN and CDR2 SYDVKM. V lost 7 bases and J lost 3, with 12 bases in between. The CDR3 spans 13 residues. These data originate in a study of human T cells and chemical hapten exposure. Each CDR3 protein gets one entry after TCRdb re-called the RACE reads with MiXCR. Among more than 70,000 distinct CDR3 sequences, around 10% were seen once, and the ten largest hold about 1.6%. Time point noted: patch test 2, 6 weeks after DPC sensitization. As for treatment: therapeutic diphenylcyclopropenone sensitization with weekly scalp DPC.

The sequence derives from a man between 18 and 29 years old with alopecia areata. Some clones in this sample may be carry-over from other donors' samples. Specimen: whole blood, collected in connection with sensitization to the hapten diphenylcyclopropenone (DPC). The chain employs TRBV28 and TRBJ1-1; unclear D gene. CDR3 sequence reads: CASNVGGYTEAFF. Here the CDR3 DNA reads TGTGCCAGCAACGTGGGAGGGTACACTGAAGCTTTCTTT.